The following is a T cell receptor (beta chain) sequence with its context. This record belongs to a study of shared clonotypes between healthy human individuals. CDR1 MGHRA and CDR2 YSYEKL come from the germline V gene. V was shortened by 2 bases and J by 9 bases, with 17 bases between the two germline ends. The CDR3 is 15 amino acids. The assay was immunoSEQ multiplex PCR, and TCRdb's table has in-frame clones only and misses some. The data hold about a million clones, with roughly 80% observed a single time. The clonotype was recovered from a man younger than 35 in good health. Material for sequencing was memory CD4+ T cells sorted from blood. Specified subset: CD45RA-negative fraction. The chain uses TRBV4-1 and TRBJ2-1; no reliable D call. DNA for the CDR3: TGCGCCAGCAGCCAACCTAAGATAGCAGGTGGTGAGCAGTTCTTC. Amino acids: CASSQPKIAGGEQFF.